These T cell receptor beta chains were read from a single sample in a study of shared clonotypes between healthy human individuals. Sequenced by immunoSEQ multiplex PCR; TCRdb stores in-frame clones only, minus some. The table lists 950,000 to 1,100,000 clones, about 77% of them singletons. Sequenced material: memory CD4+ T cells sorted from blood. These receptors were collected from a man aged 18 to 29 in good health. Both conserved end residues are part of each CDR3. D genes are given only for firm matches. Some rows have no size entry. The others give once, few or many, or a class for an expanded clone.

CDR3nt: TGCGCCAGCAGCTTACAGGGTTGGGCGGGGGACACTGAAGCTTTCTTT
CDR3aa: CASSLQGWAGDTEAFF
j_gene: TRBJ1-1
d_gene: .
len: 16
v_gene: TRBV5-1
abundance: .

CDR3nt: TGTGCCTGTACGGGGGGCCTAGGAGAAAAACTGTTTTTT
CDR3aa: CACTGGLGEKLFF
j_gene: TRBJ1-4
d_gene: .
len: 13
v_gene: TRBV30
abundance: .

CDR3nt: TGTGCCAGCATCCAGTGGGGGCTAGCAGGTACCTACGAGCAGTACTTC
CDR3aa: CASIQWGLAGTYEQYF
j_gene: TRBJ2-7
d_gene: .
len: 16
v_gene: TRBV5-6
abundance: .

CDR3nt: TGTGCCAGCAGCCCTTCGGGACAATTCAATGAGCAGTTCTTC
CDR3aa: CASSPSGQFNEQFF
j_gene: TRBJ2-1
d_gene: .
len: 14
v_gene: TRBV7-3
abundance: .

CDR3nt: TGTGCCAGCAGCCAATCCCCCGGACAGTATGGCTACACCTTC
CDR3aa: CASSQSPGQYGYTF
j_gene: TRBJ1-2
d_gene: .
len: 14
v_gene: TRBV16
abundance: .

CDR3nt: TGCGCCAGCAGCTTGATGCTAGCGGGAGATACCGGGGAGCTGTTTTTT
CDR3aa: CASSLMLAGDTGELFF
j_gene: TRBJ2-2
d_gene: TRBD2
len: 16
v_gene: TRBV5-1
abundance: .

CDR3nt: TGTGCCAGCAGTCGGACGGAATTGCAAGAGACCCAGTACTTC
CDR3aa: CASSRTELQETQYF
j_gene: TRBJ2-5
d_gene: .
len: 14
v_gene: TRBV6-5
abundance: .

CDR3nt: TGTGCCAGCACCGGGACAGGGGGCTTAGATACGCAGTATTTT
CDR3aa: CASTGTGGLDTQYF
j_gene: TRBJ2-3
d_gene: TRBD1
len: 14
v_gene: TRBV6-6
abundance: .

CDR3nt: TGTGCCAGCAGCTTAAACGCGGGAGTTAACGAGCAGTACTTC
CDR3aa: CASSLNAGVNEQYF
j_gene: TRBJ2-7
d_gene: TRBD2
len: 14
v_gene: TRBV7-9
abundance: .

CDR3nt: TGTGCCAGCAGCCGCGGCGGTCCCACCTCCTACGAGCAGTACTTC
CDR3aa: CASSRGGPTSYEQYF
j_gene: TRBJ2-7
d_gene: .
len: 15
v_gene: TRBV5-6
abundance: .

CDR3nt: TGTGCCAGCAGCCCGGGACTAGCGTTCGGTTACGAGCAGTACTTC
CDR3aa: CASSPGLAFGYEQYF
j_gene: TRBJ2-7
d_gene: TRBD2
len: 15
v_gene: TRBV7-2
abundance: .

CDR3nt: TGCGCCAGCAGGTCCGGGACAACTATTGGGGATGGCTACACCTTC
CDR3aa: CASRSGTTIGDGYTF
j_gene: TRBJ1-2
d_gene: .
len: 15
v_gene: TRBV5-1
abundance: .

CDR3nt: TGTGCCAGCAGCTTAGAGATAGGCGGGCCCCAGCATTTT
CDR3aa: CASSLEIGGPQHF
j_gene: TRBJ1-5
d_gene: .
len: 13
v_gene: TRBV7-2
abundance: .

CDR3nt: TGCAGCGTTGAAAGGGGTCCCGGAGAGCAGTACTTC
CDR3aa: CSVERGPGEQYF
j_gene: TRBJ2-7
d_gene: .
len: 12
v_gene: TRBV29-1
abundance: .

CDR3nt: TGTGCCAGCAGTGTGGACTTCAGCTCCTACAATGAGCAGTTCTTC
CDR3aa: CASSVDFSSYNEQFF
j_gene: TRBJ2-1
d_gene: .
len: 15
v_gene: TRBV2
abundance: .

CDR3nt: TGTGCCACCCATGGACAGAGGACCACTGAAGCTTTCTTT
CDR3aa: CATHGQRTTEAFF
j_gene: TRBJ1-1
d_gene: .
len: 13
v_gene: TRBV6-1
abundance: .

CDR3nt: TGTGCCAGTAGTATAGGGACAGGCTACGAGCAGTACTTC
CDR3aa: CASSIGTGYEQYF
j_gene: TRBJ2-7
d_gene: TRBD1
len: 13
v_gene: TRBV19
abundance: .

CDR3nt: TGCGCCAGCAGCCCAGGACAGGGAGAACAGCCCCAGCATTTT
CDR3aa: CASSPGQGEQPQHF
j_gene: TRBJ1-5
d_gene: TRBD1
len: 14
v_gene: TRBV5-1
abundance: .

CDR3nt: TGCGCCAGCAGCTTGTTGCAGGGCTCCGGGGAGCTGTTTTTT
CDR3aa: CASSLLQGSGELFF
j_gene: TRBJ2-2
d_gene: .
len: 14
v_gene: TRBV5-1
abundance: .

CDR3nt: TGTGCCAGTAGTATTGGACAATACAGAGAGACCCAGTACTTC
CDR3aa: CASSIGQYRETQYF
j_gene: TRBJ2-5
d_gene: .
len: 14
v_gene: TRBV19
abundance: .

CDR3nt: TGTGCCAGTAGTATAGAGCTCAGGGGGACCCGGCAGTATGGCTACACCTTC
CDR3aa: CASSIELRGTRQYGYTF
j_gene: TRBJ1-2
d_gene: TRBD1
len: 17
v_gene: TRBV19
abundance: .

CDR3nt: TGTGCCAGCAGTAGTGCGACAGATGAAGCTTTCTTT
CDR3aa: CASSSATDEAFF
j_gene: TRBJ1-1
d_gene: .
len: 12
v_gene: TRBV2
abundance: .

CDR3nt: TGTGCCAGCAGTGTAGACACCAGCTCCTACGAGCAGTACTTC
CDR3aa: CASSVDTSSYEQYF
j_gene: TRBJ2-7
d_gene: .
len: 14
v_gene: TRBV2
abundance: .

CDR3nt: TGTGCCAGCAGTTTACAGGGCAGGGGTGGCGAGCAGTACTTC
CDR3aa: CASSLQGRGGEQYF
j_gene: TRBJ2-7
d_gene: .
len: 14
v_gene: TRBV27
abundance: .

CDR3nt: TGTGCCTGGAGTGTAATGGGGGAGACCCAGTACTTC
CDR3aa: CAWSVMGETQYF
j_gene: TRBJ2-5
d_gene: .
len: 12
v_gene: TRBV30
abundance: .

CDR3nt: TGTGCCAGCAGCTTGGGAGTGGGAGGGCCCTACGAGCAGTACTTC
CDR3aa: CASSLGVGGPYEQYF
j_gene: TRBJ2-7
d_gene: TRBD2
len: 15
v_gene: TRBV5-6
abundance: .

CDR3nt: TGCGCCAGCAGCTTGGTTCCTAGCGACAATGAGCAGTTCTTC
CDR3aa: CASSLVPSDNEQFF
j_gene: TRBJ2-1
d_gene: .
len: 14
v_gene: TRBV5-1
abundance: few